Shown below are 20 T cell receptor beta chains from a single sample sequenced in a study of T cells expressing NK-cell markers. TCRdb reprocessed the 5' RACE reads, keeping one entry per CDR3 protein, no DNA. With around 380,000 distinct CDR3 sequences in the sample, the ten largest clones hold roughly a tenth. The sequenced sample consisted of blood T cells: a sorted CD56 or NKG2C T cell subset, CD4+ or CD8+ T cells, or bulk PBMC T cells (not recorded which). The source is a woman aged 50 to 60 in good health.

The chain recombines TRBV27 with TRBJ2-1. CDR3 size: 18 residues. Germline lookup yields CDR1 MNHEY and CDR2 SMNVEV (reference sequence). This CDR3 is CASSPLGVKGNIYNEQFF.

The chain couples TRBV3-1 to TRBJ2-1; the D call of TRBD2 rests on TCRdb alone, since no DNA is present to check it. The length of the CDR3 is 14 residues. Germline V gene data show CDR1 as LGHDT and CDR2 as YNNKEL (reference sequence). The CDR3 is CASSLAGGPHEQFF.

This chain uses TRBV16 with TRBJ2-1; TCRdb's D call of TRBD1 is untestable without DNA. Germline CDR1 reads KGHSY; CDR2 reads FQNENV. This CDR3 region has 14 residues. The CDR3 here is CASSQPTGLDEQFF.

The chain carries TRBV3-1 and TRBJ2-4; the D call from TCRdb, TRBD2, cannot be confirmed without DNA. The germline gives CDR1 LGHDT, CDR2 YNNKEL (reference sequence). The CDR3 has 17 amino acids. The CDR3: CASSQERAGLAKNIQYF.

The J gene is TRBJ1-2, the V gene TRBV11-3; without DNA, the TCRdb call of TRBD1 cannot be checked. The CDR3 consists of 13 residues. Germline V lookup: CDR1 SGHNT, CDR2 YENEEA. CDR3 in amino acids: CASSSGGLYGYTF.

The J gene is TRBJ1-1, the V gene TRBV5-6. The CDR3 covers 11 residues. CDR1 is SGHDT and CDR2 is YYEEEE in the germline V gene. CDR3 in amino acids: CASSLEFEAFF.

This chain links TRBV20-1 with TRBJ1-2; the TRBD1 assignment by TCRdb is unverifiable without DNA. CDR1 and CDR2 from the germline V gene are DFQATT and SNEGSKA (reference sequence). CDR3 size: 13 residues. The CDR3 loop reads CSATPQGRYGYTF.

V gene TRBV27 combines with J gene TRBJ1-1; the D call of TRBD1 rests on TCRdb alone, since no DNA is present to check it. CDR1 and CDR2 from the germline V gene are MNHEY and SMNVEV (reference sequence). The CDR3 is made up of 13 amino acids. This CDR3 reads CASSKGAKTEAFF.

V usage is TRBV9 and J usage is TRBJ2-1; TCRdb's D gene call, TRBD2, goes unchecked for lack of DNA. The germline V gene encodes CDR1 SGDLS and CDR2 YYNGEE. There are 18 residues in the CDR3. This CDR3 reads CASSAPPRGSPLADEQFF.

The rearrangement links TRBV21-1 to TRBJ1-5; TCRdb names TRBD1, which stays unverified in the absence of DNA. TRBV21-1 constitutes a pseudogene. The CDR3 is made up of 16 amino acids. This CDR3 reads CASSKLGRVSNQPQHF.

The chain recombines TRBV5-1 with TRBJ2-1; without DNA, the TCRdb call of TRBD2 cannot be checked. This CDR3 is 15 amino acids long. CDR1 and CDR2 from the germline V gene are SGHRS and YFSETQ. CDR3: CASTNLGIAENEQFF. Complete variable domain (other parts from reference TRBV5-1 and TRBJ2-1): KAGVTQTPRYLIKTRGQQVTLSCSPISGHRSVSWYQQTPGQGLQFLFEYFSETQRNKGNFPGRFSGRQFSNSRSEMNVSTLELGDSALYLCASTNLGIAENEQFFGPGTRLTVL.

The rearrangement links TRBV7-9 to TRBJ2-5; TCRdb gives TRBD1 as the D gene, but with no DNA this cannot be confirmed. The CDR3 contains 12 residues. Per germline, CDR1 SEHNR and CDR2 FQNEAQ (reference sequence). The CDR3 is CASMGHGETQYF.

This sequence joins TRBV7-2 and TRBJ2-5. The germline gives CDR1 SGHTA, CDR2 FQGNSA. CDR3 length equals 11 residues. CDR3 protein: CASSDTETQYF.

The chain is built from TRBV4-1 and TRBJ2-3; TCRdb outputs TRBD2, but without DNA this stays unchecked. Germline lookup yields CDR1 MGHRA and CDR2 YSYEKL. CDR3 length: 14 residues. CDR3 region: CASSQGEREVTQYF.

This chain connects TRBV5-5 to TRBJ2-5; no DNA is available, so the TRBD2 call from TCRdb remains unchecked. The germline CDR1 and CDR2 sequences are SGHKS and YYEKEE (reference sequence). CDR3 length: 15 residues. The CDR3 region is CASSLGLAGGAAQYF.

The rearrangement links TRBV5-6 to TRBJ2-4; as DNA is missing, the TRBD1 call by TCRdb cannot be tested. CDR1 and CDR2 (germline): SGHDT, YYEEEE. This CDR3 has 14 residues. The CDR3 sequence: CASSSRVLGNIQYF.

The rearrangement links TRBV10-1 to TRBJ2-2; the D call of TRBD1 rests on TCRdb alone, since no DNA is present to check it. The germline CDR1 and CDR2 sequences are WNHNN and SYGVQD (reference sequence). CDR3 length: 15 residues. The CDR3 loop reads CASTTGQGATGELFF.

The chain is built from TRBV12-3 or TRBV12-4 and TRBJ2-3; TCRdb's D call, TRBD1, is unchecked because there is no DNA. This CDR3 comprises 13 residues. CDR3: CASSPRDRDTQYF.

This rearrangement joins TRBV3-1 to TRBJ2-1; the D call from TCRdb, TRBD1, cannot be confirmed without DNA. The germline CDR1 and CDR2 sequences are LGHDT and YNNKEL (reference sequence). CDR3 size: 16 residues. CDR3 protein: CASSQSLGAGYNEQFF.

V usage is TRBV28 and J usage is TRBJ1-3; the TRBD1 assignment by TCRdb is unverifiable without DNA. CDR3 size: 15 residues. Germline values: CDR1 MDHEN, CDR2 SYDVKM. The CDR3 sequence is CASSSRDNPGDTIYF. The full variable domain, completed using reference TRBV28 and TRBJ1-3, is DVKVTQSSRYLVKRTGEKVFLECVQDMDHENMFWYRQDPGLGLRLIYFSYDVKMKEKGDIPEGYSVSREKKERFSLILESASTNQTSMYLCASSSRDNPGDTIYFGEGSWLTVV.